Shown below are 19 T cell receptor beta chains from a single sample sequenced in a study of CD8+ T cells in alopecia areata. TCR sequencing used cDNA made by reverse transcription of extracted RNA. Clones were sequenced by immunoSEQ multiplex PCR, and TCRdb holds only the in-frame ones, with some missing. The sample shows around 170,000 clones, roughly half of them seen only once. Indicated treatment: oral pan-JAK inhibitor, 5-10 mg twice daily. Sequenced here: CD8+ T cells sorted from blood, sampled around week 54, from a patient treated with tofacitinib. The receptors stem from a human donor with alopecia areata.

The chain combines TRBV9 with TRBJ2-3; unclear D gene. Germline values: CDR1 SGDLS, CDR2 YYNGEE. Trimming removed 0 bases at V and 3 bases at J, with 5 bases between. The CDR3 length is 13 residues. Here the CDR3 DNA reads TGTGCCAGCAGCGTAGGTCGTACAGATACGCAGTATTTT. Translation: CASSVGRTDTQYF.

Turning to this clone: The same CDR3 can be traced to other DNA sequences in this sample. The chain recombines TRBV9 with TRBJ2-7, with a tentative D call TRBD2 (6 bases). V lost 0 bases and J lost 2, with 9 bases in between. This CDR3 contains 14 residues. Germline lookup yields CDR1 SGDLS and CDR2 YYNGEE. For the CDR3, the DNA is TGTGCCAGCAGCGTAGGAGGGAGGACCTACGAGCAGTACTTC. Protein sequence: CASSVGGRTYEQYF.

V and J are TRBV9 and TRBJ1-6, with unresolved D. This CDR3 is built from 15 residues. The V end was cut by 3 bases, the J end by 4 bases, with 11 bases between. From germline, CDR1 is SGDLS and CDR2 YYNGEE. For the CDR3, the DNA is TGTGCCAGCAGCGCCTCGACGGCATATAATTCACCCCTCCACTTT. Amino acid sequence: CASSASTAYNSPLHF. Drawing the rest from reference TRBV9 and TRBJ1-6, the complete variable domain is DSGVTQTPKHLITATGQRVTLRCSPRSGDLSVYWYQQSLDQGLQFLIQYYNGEERAKGNILERFSAQQFPDLHSELNLSSLELGDSALYFCASSASTAYNSPLHFGNGTRLTVT.

This clone was seen more than once but under ten times. V usage is TRBV11-2 and J usage is TRBJ2-7; weak D call: TRBD1 (5 bases). Looked up from germline, CDR1 is SGHAT and CDR2 is FQNNGV. The V gene lost 2 bases and the J gene lost 0 bases, with 8 bases spanning the gap. This CDR3 region has 14 residues. In DNA, the CDR3 is TGTGCCAGCAGCTTACGGCAGGGCTCCTACGAGCAGTACTTC. Its translation is CASSLRQGSYEQYF. Variable domain in full (rest from reference TRBV11-2 and TRBJ2-7): EAGVAQSPRYKIIEKRQSVAFWCNPISGHATLYWYQQILGQGPKLLIQFQNNGVVDDSQLPKDRFSAERLKGVDSTLKIQPAKLEDSAVYLCASSLRQGSYEQYFGPGTRLTVT.

This clone was counted between two and nine times. The chain joins TRBV2 to TRBJ2-7, with D perhaps TRBD1 (6 bases). The CDR3 spans 14 residues. Germline V lookup: CDR1 SNHLY, CDR2 FYNNEI. Deletions cut 6 bases from V and 3 bases from J, with 15 bases between. The CDR3 DNA is TGTGCCAGCAGCCGAACGGACAGCTTCTACGAGCAGTACTTC. It specifies CASSRTDSFYEQYF.

V is TRBV6-1 and J is TRBJ2-2, with unresolved D. In germline, CDR1 is MNHNS, CDR2 SASEGT. This CDR3 comprises 14 residues. V gave up 4 bases and J gave up 7 bases, with 13 bases separating them. The CDR3 reads CASSGVVENGELFF. CDR3 bases: TGTGCCAGCAGTGGAGTGGTGGAAAACGGGGAGCTGTTTTTT.

The chain couples TRBV5-5 to TRBJ1-2, with D perhaps matching TRBD1 (5 bases). CDR1 is SGHKS, CDR2 YYEKEE, per germline (reference sequence). V lost 0 bases to trimming and J lost 4 bases, with 13 bases between them. The CDR3 extends over 15 amino acids. CDR3 sequence: CASSLVGPLSYGYTF. Written as DNA, the CDR3 is TGTGCCAGCAGCTTGGTGGGGCCGCTTTCCTATGGCTACACCTTC.

V is TRBV13 and J is TRBJ2-1; 9 bases line up with TRBD2. V was clipped by 0 bases and J by 0 bases; unmatched bases: 6. There are 18 residues in the CDR3. The germline V gene encodes CDR1 PRHDT and CDR2 FYEKMQ (reference sequence). CDR3 nucleotide sequence: TGTGCCAGCAGCTTAGGTGCAGCGGGGGGCTTCTCCTACAATGAGCAGTTCTTC. Translating gives CASSLGAAGGFSYNEQFF.

The sample holds one count of this clone. The gene calls are TRBV7-2 and TRBJ2-5; 10 bases match TRBD2. This CDR3 region has 16 residues. J lost 4 bases, V lost 2 bases, and 7 bases had no gene match. From germline, CDR1 is SGHTA and CDR2 FQGNSA. The CDR3 protein is CASSLMGLARGETQYF. The CDR3 DNA reads TGTGCCAGCAGCTTAATGGGACTAGCGAGAGGAGAGACCCAGTACTTC.

This sequence joins TRBV6-6 and TRBJ2-3; TRBD2 aligns across 10 bases. This CDR3 contains 14 residues. With 6 bases clipped from V and 6 bases from J, the junction kept 6 bases outside the gene matches. The germline V gene encodes CDR1 MNHNY and CDR2 SVGAGI (reference sequence). CDR3 loop: CASSKAGGPDTQYF. CDR3 bases: TGTGCCAGCAGCAAAGCGGGGGGGCCCGATACGCAGTATTTT.

V and J are TRBV7-2 and TRBJ1-1; possible D gene TRBD1, 6 bases. The V end lost 5 bases, the J end lost 5 bases, and 15 bases lay between the germline ends. CDR3 length: 14 residues. Germline V CDR1 and CDR2: SGHTA, FQGNSA. The CDR3 coding sequence is TGTGCCAGCAGCATATTCACAGGGTGGACTGAAGCTTTCTTT. It specifies CASSIFTGWTEAFF.

V gene TRBV12-5 combines with J gene TRBJ2-3; D not certain. V was trimmed by 4 bases and J by 1 base, leaving 6 bases between them. Per the germline V gene, CDR1 is LGHNT and CDR2 is FRNRAP. CDR3 length: 13 residues. CDR3 DNA: TGTGCTAGTGGTTCCCGGGGCACAGATACGCAGTATTTT. Amino acids: CASGSRGTDTQYF.

This chain links TRBV9 with TRBJ2-1; D is unclear. V was trimmed by 3 bases and J by 10 bases, leaving 8 bases between them. The CDR3 covers 11 residues. Germline CDR1 is SGDLS and CDR2 is YYNGEE. Here the CDR3 reads CASSASGEQFF. In DNA form, the CDR3 reads TGTGCCAGCAGCGCTTCCGGAGAGCAGTTCTTC.

The rearrangement links TRBV9 to TRBJ2-7; 8 positions match TRBD1. The CDR3 is 15 amino acids. Germline assignment: CDR1 SGDLS and CDR2 YYNGEE. V was clipped by 4 bases and J by 5 bases; unmatched bases: 11. The CDR3 nucleotides read TGTGCCAGCAGCACACGGACAGGGTTGGCCAACGAGCAGTACTTC. Protein product: CASSTRTGLANEQYF.

The chain recombines TRBV10-3 with TRBJ2-1, with a tentative D call TRBD2 (6 bases). Per germline, CDR1 ENHRY and CDR2 SYGVKD. The CDR3 runs 18 residues. The V end lost 3 bases, the J end lost 5 bases, and 23 bases lay between the germline ends. This CDR3 reads CAISDMVSSSGKDNEQFF. The CDR3 DNA reads as TGTGCCATCAGTGATATGGTTTCGAGTAGCGGAAAAGACAATGAGCAGTTCTTC.

The CDR3 bases are TGTGCCAGCAGTTACGTCGGGGGGTTGAACACTGAAGCTTTCTTT. Its translation is CASSYVGGLNTEAFF. The V gene is TRBV6-5, the J gene TRBJ1-1; the D gene is possibly TRBD1 (5 bases). V lost 2 bases and J lost 0, with 10 bases in between. CDR3 length: 15 residues. Germline V lookup: CDR1 MNHEY, CDR2 SVGAGI.

The count of this clone is one. The chain employs TRBV6-5 and TRBJ2-1; D possibly corresponds to TRBD2 (5 bases). CDR1 and CDR2 from the germline V gene are MNHEY and SVGAGI. Trimming took 7 bases from V and 6 from J, leaving 13 bases between them. This CDR3 region has 13 residues. In nucleotides, the CDR3 is TGTGCCAGCACACCCCCCGAGGGCAATGAGCAGTTCTTC. It yields the protein CASTPPEGNEQFF.

The CDR3 region has the DNA TGTGCCTGGAGTTGGGGACCGGAGCAAGAGACCCAGTACTTC. Translated: CAWSWGPEQETQYF. The rearrangement uses TRBV30 and TRBJ2-5, with D possibly being TRBD1 or TRBD2 (5 bases each). The CDR3 has 14 amino acids. Germline values: CDR1 GTSNPN, CDR2 SVGIG (reference sequence). V gave up 2 bases and J gave up 2 bases, with 12 bases separating them.

This sequence joins TRBV9 and TRBJ1-1; unclear D gene. V was cut by 4 bases and J by 3 bases, with 13 bases left in between. Germline V gene sequence: CDR1 SGDLS, CDR2 YYNGEE. This CDR3 comprises 14 residues. CDR3 in DNA: TGTGCCAGCAGCTTAAGAAGGTCGGACACTGAAGCTTTCTTT. Amino acid sequence: CASSLRRSDTEAFF.